This TCR beta chain was recovered during a study of T cell responses to AZD1222 COVID-19 vaccine (dated by TCRdb to 2020 to 2023). Regarding the complete study: Because spike-specific TCR depth and breadth did not differ between the two schedules, AZD1222 recipients who got a second dose at roughly 4 weeks were pooled with those who got a second dose at roughly 12 weeks. TCR sequencing covered more than 230 trial participants: approximately 200 given two doses of AZD1222 and approximately 26 given two doses of MenACWY control vaccine. Trial participants were enrolled by age into subgroups of 18-55, 56-69 and 70-plus years, and 148, 28 and 57 TCR-sequenced participants, respectively, were included in these subgroups. Results and caveats for the whole study, not just this receptor: Reportedly, almost half of the unique spike-specific TCRs recognized epitopes lying outside the regions that are mutated in the B.1.351 and B.1.1.7 variants. Only five to seven AZD1222 recipients were SARS-CoV-2 seropositive at baseline, limiting conclusions about previously exposed vaccinees. Because no samples from the day 14 peak response were available, repertoires could be characterized only after the peak T cell response. In the small 56-69-year group, the increase in depth fell short of significance, most likely because of low power. CD4 TCRs associated with the vaccine covered the entire spike protein, and the dominant responses were in regions 160-218 and 743-854. Spike-specific TCR breadth and depth rose significantly after two AZD1222 doses compared with day 0 and with MenACWY recipients. Participants were mostly white British, with more females than males. The authors suggested clonal diversity may have been underestimated.

CDR1 and CDR2, looked up from the germline V gene, are SGHRS and YFSETQ. Trimming removed 4 bases from V and 2 bases from J; the gene matches leave 5 bases unexplained. The CDR3 covers 15 residues, taking in both the cysteine and the phenylalanine. Only the CDR3 portion is preserved as DNA: 45 bases, with reading frame beginning at the first base. A word on this clone: Its antigen target is currently unknown. No much larger clone exists at a distance of one base, and base qualities are not known. The same CDR3 is also encoded by other DNA sequences in this sample.

Taken with the paper, the label for time point translates to: baseline before first vaccination. Samples from vaccinated people were obtained from the UK trials COV001 and COV002, which included a single-blind randomized controlled phase 2/3 trial of AZD1222 (ChAdOx1 nCoV-19) in healthy adults. For TCRbeta chain sequencing, PBMC samples from trial participants were taken at day 0 and at day 28 after the second dose. The CDR3 regions of human TCRbeta chains were analyzed by immunosequencing. The study's own analysis went as follows. TCRs in the repertoires were compared against a reference library of SARS-CoV-2-specific TCRs that had been generated with the MIRA antigen-specificity platform. Breadth was defined as the fraction of unique TCRs that were SARS-CoV-2-associated. Depth was defined as the fraction of total T cells that were SARS-CoV-2-associated. Each spike-specific TCR was assigned to its reactive spike region and to a CD4 or CD8 class using the MIRA data. Log10-transformed breadth and depth values were compared by one-way ANOVA with Sidak's multiple comparisons tests. This immuneACCESS table, as held by TCRdb, lists in-frame sequences with V and J called but not all clones. Of the missing ones, under half trace to an unresolved V gene in checked studies; the others have no known cause. The V and J calls and clone size are taken from that table; D and trimming were inferred from the DNA. Counted in this sample were 100,000 to 150,000 clones; around 87% of them appeared once. The ten largest clones capture approximately 1.3% of the sample.

The source of this sequence is an adult in good health. This sequence uses TRBV5-1 and TRBJ2-5; the central 10 bases match TRBD1. This specimen consisted of peripheral blood, obtained on day 0 of AZD1222 vaccination. CDR3 protein: CASSGLGQGQETQYF. DNA sequence: TGCGCCAGCAGCGGGCTGGGACAGGGGCAAGAGACCCAGTACTTC.